Sequencing of this TCR beta chain was carried out in a study of cytomegalovirus exposure and HLA in healthy donors. About this clone: This specimen includes other DNA sequences encoding the same CDR3.

This CDR3 spans 12 amino acids. PCR used 60 Vbeta primers and 13 Jbeta primers. Profiling relied on immunoSEQ multiplex PCR, and the TCRdb table lists in-frame clones only, not all of them. The top ten clones hold over 2.5% of a sample with 150,000 to 200,000 clones, roughly 84% of them seen once. The receptor was derived from a woman aged 50 to 65 in good health and CMV-seropositive. The sequenced material came from PBMCs. This chain connects TRBV21-1 to TRBJ2-5; TRBD1, as called in the table, went unchecked against the DNA. TRBV21-1 is a pseudogene segment. The CDR3 here is CATRPSGETQYF. CDR3 DNA: TGTGCCACTCGCCCATCAGGGGAGACCCAGTACTTC.